The 16 T cell receptor beta chains listed next were all sequenced from one sample in a study of vaccination and CD4 T cells after COVID-19. For these receptors, no antigen is known. Noted treatment: roughly 10-day PBMC culture with coronavirus spike peptide pools or control peptides (ViraFEST assay). Cultured CD4+ T-cell DNA underwent Oncomine TCR Beta short-read sequencing. In TCRdb, the PCR reads were re-called with MiXCR into one record per CDR3 protein. The sample lists about 16,000 distinct CDR3 sequences; 48% were seen once. Sequencing was performed on CD4+ T cells from blood, cultured in vitro. These receptor sequences come from a human donor who had recovered from COVID-19.

This chain connects TRBV30 to TRBJ1-5, with D hard to call. The CDR3 has 15 residues. V was clipped by 5 bases and J by 4 bases, with 18 bases between them. Germline-derived CDR1 and CDR2 are GTSNPN and SVGIG (reference sequence). The CDR3 DNA sequence: TGTGCCTGGGATGTAGGAGCAATACAAAATCAGCCCCAGCATTTT. Translated: CAWDVGAIQNQPQHF.

The CDR3 spells CASSWTGLDQPQHF. The CDR3 DNA is TGTGCCAGCAGCTGGACAGGGTTGGACCAGCCCCAGCATTTT. This chain connects TRBV5-4 to TRBJ1-5; TRBD1 matches at 8 bases. CDR3 length equals 14 residues. Trimming cost V 3 bases and J 7 bases; bases outside gene matches: 6. Germline V gene sequence: CDR1 SGHNT, CDR2 YYREEE (reference sequence).

The rearrangement uses TRBV7-2 and TRBJ2-5; tentatively, D is TRBD1 (6 bases). Germline values: CDR1 SGHTA, CDR2 FQGNSA. The CDR3 has 14 residues. Trimming cost V 2 bases and J 5 bases, with 12 bases left between them. The chain's CDR3 is CASSLTGLFETQYF. The CDR3 DNA reads TGTGCCAGCAGCTTAACAGGGCTTTTCGAGACCCAGTACTTC.

The gene calls are TRBV6-1 and TRBJ2-1; 11 bases agree with TRBD2. This CDR3 region has 17 residues. The V segment lost 4 bases and the J segment 1 base; nucleotides outside the gene matches: 6. Germline V lookup: CDR1 MNHNS, CDR2 SASEGT. Here the CDR3 DNA reads TGTGCCAGCAGTGGTCCACTAGCGGGAGTTTCCTACAATGAGCAGTTCTTC. Its translation: CASSGPLAGVSYNEQFF.

The gene calls are TRBV5-1 and TRBJ2-3; D tentatively reads TRBD1 or TRBD2 (5 bases each). This CDR3 region has 16 residues. Trimming shortened V by 2 bases and J by 4 bases, and 17 bases separated the two germline ends. Germline V gene sequence: CDR1 SGHRS, CDR2 YFSETQ. CDR3 sequence: CASSFPGPGPPDTQYF. Written as DNA, the CDR3 is TGCGCCAGCAGCTTCCCGGGACCGGGGCCCCCAGATACGCAGTATTTT.

J is TRBJ1-5 and V is TRBV6-5; D remains ambiguous. V shed 4 bases and J shed 3 bases, with 13 bases lying between them. The CDR3 totals 15 residues. The germline V gene encodes CDR1 MNHEY and CDR2 SVGAGI. CDR3 sequence: CASSSRDGFNQPQHF. CDR3 nucleotide sequence: TGTGCCAGCAGTTCTCGCGACGGATTCAATCAGCCCCAGCATTTT.

This clonotype occurred a few times. CDR3 residues: CASSPNHGSQETQYF. The CDR3 DNA sequence: TGTGCCAGCTCACCGAACCATGGGAGTCAAGAGACCCAGTACTTC. The V and J genes are TRBV18 and TRBJ2-5; possibly TRBD2 for D (5 bases). Germline V gives CDR1 KGHSH, CDR2 LQKENI. The CDR3 is made up of 15 amino acids. V was clipped by 3 bases and J by 2 bases, with 13 bases between them.

This clonotype has just a few counts. This chain links TRBV6-5 with TRBJ1-6; TRBD1 is a possible D gene (5 bases). Per germline, CDR1 MNHEY and CDR2 SVGAGI. The CDR3 is made up of 17 amino acids. Trimming stripped 4 bases from V and 4 bases from J, with 17 bases between. CDR3 in DNA: TGTGCCAGCAGTTCCAATGGGGGAACCGGGTATAATTCACCCCTCCACTTT. Its translation: CASSSNGGTGYNSPLHF.

This sequence joins TRBV11-3 and TRBJ2-1, with D maybe TRBD1 (5 bases). Germline assignment: CDR1 SGHNT and CDR2 YENEEA. Trimming took 5 bases from V and 5 from J, leaving 16 bases between them. The CDR3 has 15 residues. This chain's CDR3 is CASSVGMGLDNEQFF. The CDR3 DNA reads TGTGCCAGCAGCGTAGGTATGGGGCTGGACAATGAGCAGTTCTTC.

The chain has TRBV7-2 and TRBJ2-1, with 7 bases that match TRBD2. Germline trimming cut 1 base from V and 9 bases from J; bases unmatched to any gene: 6. This CDR3 comprises 14 residues. CDR1 is SGHTA, CDR2 FQGNSA, per germline. CDR3 in amino acids: CASSLGLAVSEQFF. The CDR3 DNA reads as TGTGCCAGCAGCTTAGGGCTAGCGGTCAGTGAGCAGTTCTTC.

This clonotype showed up just once. The DNA of the CDR3 is TGTGCCATCGGGAGGGGGGACAGGGGGCACGAGCAGTACTTC. Protein product: CAIGRGDRGHEQYF. This chain connects TRBV6-1 to TRBJ2-7; TRBD1 matches at 12 bases. Trimming removed 10 bases from V and 5 bases from J; junction bases left unmatched: 9. Germline loops: CDR1 MNHNS, CDR2 SASEGT. This CDR3 contains 14 residues.

This chain connects TRBV6-2 or TRBV6-3 to TRBJ1-1; D unresolved. Trimming removed 6 bases from V and 0 bases from J, with 11 bases in between. The CDR3 is 14 residues long. CDR1 and CDR2 from the germline V gene are MNHEY and SVGEGT. The CDR3 DNA is TGTGCCAGCAGACCCGGGATCATGAACACTGAAGCTTTCTTT. Its protein is CASRPGIMNTEAFF.

This chain connects TRBV19 to TRBJ2-3, with D possibly being TRBD1 or TRBD2 (6 bases each). V lost 3 bases and J lost 6, with 13 bases in between. The germline gives CDR1 LNHDA, CDR2 SQIVND (reference sequence). The CDR3 extends over 14 amino acids. For the CDR3, the DNA is TGTGCCAGTAGTATGGGGGGCCCCCGGGATACGCAGTATTTT. Protein product: CASSMGGPRDTQYF.

CDR3 in DNA: TGTGCCAGCAGCCGACCTCAGGGGGCCGGCACCGGGGAGCTGTTTTTT. Residues: CASSRPQGAGTGELFF. The gene calls are TRBV6-1 and TRBJ2-2, with 8 bases fitting TRBD1. This CDR3 has 16 residues. CDR1 and CDR2 from the germline V gene are MNHNS and SASEGT. Trimming at V came to 6 bases and at J to 4 bases, leaving 10 bases not matched to a gene.

The CDR3 protein is CASRRTPSSYNSPLHF. For the CDR3, the DNA is TGTGCCAGCAGACGGACACCGAGCTCCTATAATTCACCCCTCCACTTT. J is TRBJ1-6 and V is TRBV12-3 or TRBV12-4, with a possible D match to TRBD1 (5 bases). V was cut by 6 bases and J by 0 bases, with 12 bases left in between. The CDR3 loop spans 16 amino acids.

The V gene is TRBV20-1, the J gene TRBJ2-5; tentatively, D is TRBD2 (5 bases). This CDR3 is built from 13 residues. CDR1 is DFQATT, CDR2 SNEGSKA, per germline (reference sequence). The V and J ends lost 2 bases and 7 bases respectively, with 14 bases between them. The DNA of the CDR3 is TGCAGTGCTAGATCCCGCGCGGCGGGGACCCAGTACTTC. It codes for CSARSRAAGTQYF.